This T cell receptor beta chain was obtained from a study of immune evolution from preneoplasia to lung adenocarcinoma. Each case's diagnosis was confirmed by two pathologists on H&E. As concerns this clone: Its specificity is not known.

TCRdb's copy holds only in-frame clones and misses some; the assay was immunoSEQ multiplex PCR. The data show several thousand clones, roughly 80% seen once. Whole-study results and caveats: Compared with EGFR-mutant or double wild-type lesions, KRAS-mutant nodules were more clonal. Top clone frequencies peaked in normal lung, apparently declining through invasive adenocarcinoma.

Germline CDR1 KGHSH, CDR2 LQKENI. The V end was cut by 3 bases, the J end by 3 bases, with 12 bases between. CDR3 length: 14 residues. Sequencing was carried out using FFPE minimally invasive lung adenocarcinoma tissue. The chain joins TRBV18 to TRBJ2-7, with D perhaps TRBD1 or TRBD2 (5 bases each). This TCR derives from an older donor with lung adenocarcinoma. CDR3 protein: CASSPAGTVYEQYF. DNA of the CDR3: TGTGCCAGCTCACCTGCCGGGACGGTCTACGAGCAGTACTTC.